This TCR beta chain was recovered during a study of beta chain features in type 1 diabetes. The study's findings and limits: Sequencing from cDNA could over-represent high-TCR-expressing cells. In all four CD4+ subsets, TCRB CDR3 length was significantly, moderately reduced in type 1 diabetes.

Per germline, CDR1 PRHDT and CDR2 FYEKMQ (reference sequence). The trim removed 5 bases at V and 8 bases at J, leaving 14 bases unmatched. The CDR3 contains 15 residues. Of the isolated RNA, all was reverse transcribed, and so the sequenced material was expressed TCRB transcripts. Measured with immunoSEQ multiplex PCR; TCRdb has only the in-frame clones, and not every one. The table shows approximately 150,000 clones, with approximately 10% occurring only once. Note on this clone: What it binds is unknown.

The rearrangement links TRBV13 to TRBJ1-2; TRBD1 aligns across 7 bases. What was sequenced was central memory CD4+ T cells from blood. The clonotype originates from a man aged 25-40 years with type 1 diabetes. CDR3 DNA: TGTGCCAGCAGCCTAAATTACCGACAGGGACGCGGCTACACCTTC. Its protein product is CASSLNYRQGRGYTF.